Below are 32 T cell receptor beta chains sequenced from a single sample in a study of cytomegalovirus exposure and HLA in healthy donors (dated by TCRdb to the late 2010s). To prepare the library, the immunoSEQ multiplex PCR assay was applied. The multiplex PCR relied on a mix of 60 forward primers for TCR Vbeta segments and 13 reverse primers for TCR Jbeta segments. TCRdb stores this immuneACCESS table with in-frame sequences only. Part of the clones is absent; in the studies checked, under half of the shortfall reflects unresolved V genes, and no reason is known for the rest. In this sample the table shows around 200,000 clones, roughly 80% of which occur a single time. Of the sample, 3.5% to 4% falls within the top ten clones. The sequencing sample was made of PBMCs. These receptors were taken from a man aged 50-59 years in good health and CMV-seronegative.

The genes are TRBV5-1 and TRBJ2-6, with no clear D. The germline V gene has CDR1 SGHRS and CDR2 YFSETQ. The CDR3 has 16 residues. Trimming stripped 0 bases from V and 0 bases from J, with 7 bases between. The CDR3 region is CASSLGFSSGANVLTF. Written as DNA, the CDR3 is TGCGCCAGCAGCTTGGGGTTCAGCTCTGGGGCCAACGTCCTGACTTTC.

This clone has more than one count but fewer than ten. The gene calls are TRBV7-2 and TRBJ2-3; D is perhaps TRBD2 (7 bases). The germline CDR1 and CDR2 sequences are SGHTA and FQGNSA. V was trimmed by 5 bases and J by 5 bases, leaving 17 bases between them. CDR3 length equals 15 residues. Here the CDR3 DNA reads TGTGCCAGCAGCGTCGGGGGGCCGGTGGGAGATACGCAGTATTTT. Protein: CASSVGGPVGDTQYF. Together with reference TRBV7-2 and TRBJ2-3, the CDR3 gives the full variable domain: GAGVSQSPSNKVTEKGKDVELRCDPISGHTALYWYRQSLGQGLEFLIYFQGNSAPDKSGLPSDRFSAERTGGSVSTLTIQRTQQEDSAVYLCASSVGGPVGDTQYFGPGTRLTVL.

The rearrangement joins TRBV10-3 to TRBJ2-7; 9 bases fit TRBD2. Trimming cost V 2 bases and J 7 bases; bases outside gene matches: 9. CDR1 is ENHRY, CDR2 SYGVKD, per germline. This CDR3 region has 15 residues. CDR3 nucleotide sequence: TGTGCCATCAGTGAGCCTAGCGGGACCCTACGGGAGCAGTACTTC. Translation gives CAISEPSGTLREQYF.

The V gene is TRBV6-6, the J gene TRBJ1-1; no firm D call. V was cut by 6 bases and J by 1 base, with 15 bases left in between. Germline V CDR1 and CDR2: MNHNY, SVGAGI (reference sequence). The CDR3 has 15 residues. This CDR3 reads CASRMWTSGNTEAFF. The CDR3 bases are TGTGCCAGCAGGATGTGGACTTCGGGGAACACTGAAGCTTTCTTT.

CDR3 coding DNA: TGCGCCAGCAGTAGAGGGGATACGCAGTATTTT. This encodes CASSRGDTQYF. The chain couples TRBV4-3 to TRBJ2-3, with a weak D call TRBD2 (5 bases). The V end was cut by 6 bases, the J end by 6 bases, with 7 bases between. The CDR3 is made up of 11 amino acids. CDR1 and CDR2 from the germline V gene are LGHNA and YSLEER.

The rearrangement links TRBV18 to TRBJ1-1; 8 nucleotides align to TRBD1. CDR1 and CDR2 from the germline V gene are KGHSH and LQKENI. V was clipped by 6 bases and J by 6 bases; unmatched bases: 9. The CDR3 is made up of 14 amino acids. CDR3 bases: TGTGCCAGCTCTTCGGACAGGGATCTTTCTGAAGCTTTCTTT. Translation gives CASSSDRDLSEAFF.

The rearrangement joins TRBV15 to TRBJ2-7; D is undetermined. CDR3 length: 17 amino acids. Trimming took 3 bases from V and 0 from J, leaving 18 bases between them. Looked up from germline, CDR1 is LNHNV and CDR2 is YYDKDF (reference sequence). CDR3 sequence reads: CATSSWSVEESSYEQYF. For the CDR3, the DNA is TGTGCCACCAGCAGTTGGTCCGTAGAGGAGAGCTCCTACGAGCAGTACTTC.

The V and J genes are TRBV4-1 and TRBJ2-1; the match to TRBD2 covers 10 bases. The CDR3 is 16 amino acids. Trimming cost V 1 base and J 10 bases; bases outside gene matches: 10. Per the germline V gene, CDR1 is MGHRA and CDR2 is YSYEKL. CDR3 coding DNA: TGCGCCAGCAGCCAAGTCGCAGCGGGGGGGCCAAGGGAGCAGTTCTTC. Residues: CASSQVAAGGPREQFF.

The chain links TRBV6-6 to TRBJ2-5, with 7 nucleotides matching TRBD2. The germline V gene has CDR1 MNHNY and CDR2 SVGAGI (reference sequence). The CDR3 contains 14 residues. The V segment lost 7 bases and the J segment 2 bases; nucleotides outside the gene matches: 7. CDR3 loop: CASKSRGSQETQYF. The DNA for the CDR3 is TGTGCCAGCAAGTCGCGGGGGTCTCAAGAGACCCAGTACTTC.

CDR3 sequence: CATSPGEDDEKLFF. Written as DNA, the CDR3 is TGTGCCACCTCCCCGGGGGAGGATGACGAAAAACTGTTTTTT. This chain uses TRBV25-1 with TRBJ1-4; D is possibly TRBD1 (5 bases). V was cut by 10 bases and J by 8 bases, with 20 bases left in between. Germline V gene sequence: CDR1 MGHDK, CDR2 SYGVNS. CDR3 length: 14 residues.

V gene TRBV12-5 combines with J gene TRBJ2-3; 11 positions agree with TRBD2. The CDR3 extends over 16 amino acids. The germline gives CDR1 LGHNT, CDR2 FRNRAP. V shed 3 bases, J shed 4 bases, and the junction held 6 bases outside the gene matches. The DNA of the CDR3 is TGTGCTAGTGGTTTTGTTATTAGCGGGGGGGCAGATACGCAGTATTTT. Residues: CASGFVISGGADTQYF.

The rearrangement joins TRBV6-5 to TRBJ1-4, with 9 positions matching TRBD1. Germline values: CDR1 MNHEY, CDR2 SVGAGI. Trimming took 2 bases from V and 7 from J; bases not matched to a gene: 8. The CDR3 runs 16 residues. CDR3 DNA: TGTGCCAGCAGTTACAGTCCACAGGGGGCATTTGAAAAACTGTTTTTT. Its protein is CASSYSPQGAFEKLFF.

The chain carries TRBV27 and TRBJ1-2; TRBD1 matches 7 bases. The CDR3 consists of 16 residues. With V trimmed by 3 bases and J by 5 bases, 12 bases remained unmatched. CDR1 and CDR2 (germline): MNHEY, SMNVEV (reference sequence). The CDR3: CASSFEVGTAVYGYTF. CDR3 in DNA: TGTGCCAGCAGTTTCGAAGTCGGGACAGCCGTTTATGGCTACACCTTC.

The chain joins TRBV5-1 to TRBJ1-5; D is unclear. V was shortened by 2 bases and J by 8 bases, with 11 bases between the two germline ends. The length of the CDR3 is 13 residues. Germline assignment: CDR1 SGHRS and CDR2 YFSETQ. The CDR3 loop is CASSLRGFEPQHF. The DNA for the CDR3 is TGCGCCAGCAGCTTACGGGGTTTTGAGCCCCAGCATTTT.

This clone has just one count. The chain links TRBV5-1 to TRBJ1-6; 7 nucleotides match TRBD1. Germline V gene data show CDR1 as SGHRS and CDR2 as YFSETQ. Unmatched junction bases numbered 8, after V lost 2 bases and J lost 0 bases. The CDR3 covers 18 residues. The CDR3 coding sequence is TGCGCCAGCAGCTTAGGGACAGCCTCGAGCTCCTATAATTCACCCCTCCACTTT. This codes for CASSLGTASSSYNSPLHF. Variable domain in full (rest from reference TRBV5-1 and TRBJ1-6): KAGVTQTPRYLIKTRGQQVTLSCSPISGHRSVSWYQQTPGQGLQFLFEYFSETQRNKGNFPGRFSGRQFSNSRSEMNVSTLELGDSALYLCASSLGTASSSYNSPLHFGNGTRLTVT.

In its sample, this clone was seen once. The rearrangement joins TRBV6-1 to TRBJ1-5; D gene ambiguous. The ends were cut back, 6 bases at V and 3 bases at J, with 12 bases in the middle. Germline lookup yields CDR1 MNHNS and CDR2 SASEGT. CDR3 length: 14 residues. CDR3 in amino acids: CASSQRHNNQPQHF. The CDR3 region has the DNA TGTGCCAGCAGCCAGAGACACAACAATCAGCCCCAGCATTTT.

Comments on this clone: Compared with germline, one end of the junction differs, possibly owing to a read error. This sequence joins TRBV7-9 and TRBJ2-7; 7 positions match TRBD1. The CDR3 is made up of 14 amino acids. CDR1 is SEHNR and CDR2 is FQNEAQ in the germline V gene (reference sequence). The CDR3 bases are TGTTCCAGCAGCTTACAAGGGGGCTTCTACGAGCAGTACTTC. It yields the protein CSSSLQGGFYEQYF.

The chain joins TRBV7-2 to TRBJ1-6; no firm D call. Per the germline V gene, CDR1 is SGHTA and CDR2 is FQGNSA. This CDR3 spans 12 amino acids. Trimming took off 5 bases at V and 4 bases at J, with 3 bases between the two ends. The CDR3 region has the DNA TGTGCCAGCAGCCATTATAATTCACCCCTCCACTTT. Its translation: CASSHYNSPLHF. The full variable domain, completed using reference TRBV7-2 and TRBJ1-6, is GAGVSQSPSNKVTEKGKDVELRCDPISGHTALYWYRQSLGQGLEFLIYFQGNSAPDKSGLPSDRFSAERTGGSVSTLTIQRTQQEDSAVYLCASSHYNSPLHFGNGTRLTVT.

Regarding this clone: A junction end diverges from the germline sequence, so it may reflect a read error. The chain couples TRBV7-9 to TRBJ1-3; D not resolved. Per germline, CDR1 SEHNR and CDR2 FQNEAQ (reference sequence). The CDR3 consists of 11 residues. Here the CDR3 reads CASSLARGFNF. Here the CDR3 DNA reads TGTGCCAGCAGCTTAGCGCGAGGGTTCAATTTT.

The J gene is TRBJ2-2, the V gene TRBV5-6; 8 nucleotides match TRBD2. The germline V gene has CDR1 SGHDT and CDR2 YYEEEE. This CDR3 contains 15 residues. The V segment lost 1 base and the J segment 4 bases; nucleotides outside the gene matches: 3. The CDR3 is CASSLRAGVTGELFF. The CDR3 DNA is TGTGCCAGCAGCTTGAGAGCGGGAGTCACCGGGGAGCTGTTTTTT.

The rearrangement uses TRBV29-1 and TRBJ1-5; no clear D gene. The CDR3 extends over 14 amino acids. CDR1 and CDR2 from the germline V gene are SQVTM and ANQGSEA. Trimming took off 6 bases at V and 3 bases at J, with 15 bases between the two ends. CDR3 in amino acids: CSVSSGSLNQPQHF. The CDR3 region has the DNA TGCAGCGTGTCCTCAGGATCTCTCAATCAGCCCCAGCATTTT.

CDR3 region: CASSPTAPGGTNQPQHF. The CDR3 DNA is TGTGCCAGCTCACCCACGGCCCCAGGGGGCACCAATCAGCCCCAGCATTTT. The chain uses TRBV18 and TRBJ1-5, with 8 bases fitting TRBD1. Germline trimming cut 3 bases from V and 3 bases from J; bases unmatched to any gene: 10. The CDR3 covers 17 residues. Germline-derived CDR1 and CDR2 are KGHSH and LQKENI.

This clone was seen a few times. V usage is TRBV4-3 and J usage is TRBJ1-2; a weak D match, TRBD1 (5 bases). The length of the CDR3 is 15 residues. The V gene's germline CDR1 is LGHNA and CDR2 YSLEER. V was pared by 3 bases and J by 4 bases, with 15 bases between. Here the CDR3 DNA reads TGCGCCAGCAGCCAGGTCGGGGGTTCACCCTATGGCTACACCTTC. Translating gives CASSQVGGSPYGYTF.

The chain uses TRBV5-5 and TRBJ2-3, with D possibly TRBD1 on 8 matching bases. Between the trimmed V and J ends, which lost 7 bases and 5 bases, there was a span of 20 bases. Germline assignment: CDR1 SGHKS and CDR2 YYEKEE (reference sequence). The CDR3 is made up of 15 amino acids. The DNA for the CDR3 is TGTGCCAGCTCCAGGACAGGGAGGGAGGGAGATACGCAGTATTTT. Its protein is CASSRTGREGDTQYF.

The CDR3 coding sequence is TGTGCCAGCAGCTTAGTGCAGGGCCAGGGGGAAGCTTTCTTT. It yields the protein CASSLVQGQGEAFF. J is TRBJ1-1 and V is TRBV7-2, with D perhaps TRBD1 (6 bases). The CDR3 consists of 14 residues. Germline V gene lookup returns CDR1 SGHTA and CDR2 FQGNSA. Trimming pared 1 base from V and 8 bases from J, leaving 14 bases between. Drawing the rest from reference TRBV7-2 and TRBJ1-1, the complete variable domain is GAGVSQSPSNKVTEKGKDVELRCDPISGHTALYWYRQSLGQGLEFLIYFQGNSAPDKSGLPSDRFSAERTGGSVSTLTIQRTQQEDSAVYLCASSLVQGQGEAFFGQGTRLTVV.

The rearrangement links TRBV6-5 to TRBJ2-7; 10 bases align to TRBD2. V dropped 7 bases and J dropped 2; count of bases not matched to a gene: 5. In germline, CDR1 is MNHEY, CDR2 SVGAGI. This CDR3 has 14 residues. CDR3: CASKGTSDAYEQYF. The DNA of the CDR3 is TGTGCCAGCAAAGGGACTAGCGACGCCTACGAGCAGTACTTC.

The chain uses TRBV19 and TRBJ2-1, with D perhaps matching TRBD2 (6 bases). The V gene lost 5 bases and the J gene lost 6 bases, with 17 bases spanning the gap. Germline V lookup: CDR1 LNHDA, CDR2 SQIVND (reference sequence). The CDR3 is 15 residues long. The CDR3 reads CASSPSHSGVNEQFF. The CDR3 DNA sequence: TGTGCCAGTAGTCCGTCGCATAGCGGAGTCAATGAGCAGTTCTTC.

This chain links TRBV7-9 with TRBJ1-1, with D perhaps matching TRBD1 (6 bases). The CDR3 totals 14 residues. V was shortened by 9 bases and J by 0 bases, with 14 bases between the two germline ends. Germline-derived CDR1 and CDR2 are SEHNR and FQNEAQ (reference sequence). The CDR3: CASNREWMNTEAFF. The CDR3 nucleotides are TGTGCCAGTAACAGGGAATGGATGAACACTGAAGCTTTCTTT.

The rearrangement uses TRBV29-1 and TRBJ2-2, with a tentative D call TRBD2 (6 bases). V dropped 5 bases and J dropped 0 bases, with 10 bases sitting between them. Germline V gene lookup returns CDR1 SQVTM and CDR2 ANQGSEA. This CDR3 has 14 residues. CDR3 protein: CSVRDFPNTGELFF. In DNA form, the CDR3 reads TGCAGCGTTCGGGACTTTCCGAACACCGGGGAGCTGTTTTTT.

The V gene is TRBV15, the J gene TRBJ2-3; a weak D match, TRBD1 (5 bases). The CDR3 loop spans 16 amino acids. Trimming shortened V by 2 bases and J by 3 bases, and 15 bases separated the two germline ends. Germline V gene data show CDR1 as LNHNV and CDR2 as YYDKDF (reference sequence). The CDR3 DNA is TGTGCCACCAGCAGATTGTTTGCAGGGCCTACAGATACGCAGTATTTT. As protein: CATSRLFAGPTDTQYF. The full variable domain, completed using reference TRBV15 and TRBJ2-3, is DAMVIQNPRYQVTQFGKPVTLSCSQTLNHNVMYWYQQKSSQAPKLLFHYYDKDFNNEADTPDNFQSRRPNTSFCFLDIRSPGLGDTAMYLCATSRLFAGPTDTQYFGPGTRLTVL.

V gene TRBV5-1 combines with J gene TRBJ2-2, with 7 bases matching TRBD2. CDR1 and CDR2 from the germline V gene are SGHRS and YFSETQ. V shed 5 bases and J 3 bases; nucleotides not matched to a gene: 1. The length of the CDR3 is 13 residues. CDR3 amino acids: CASSRGDTGELFF. CDR3 nucleotides: TGCGCCAGCAGTCGGGGGGACACCGGGGAGCTGTTTTTT. Full variable domain (outside the CDR3, taken from reference TRBV5-1 and TRBJ2-2): KAGVTQTPRYLIKTRGQQVTLSCSPISGHRSVSWYQQTPGQGLQFLFEYFSETQRNKGNFPGRFSGRQFSNSRSEMNVSTLELGDSALYLCASSRGDTGELFFGEGSRLTVL.

The J gene is TRBJ2-1, the V gene TRBV20-1; D is unclear. CDR3 size: 11 residues. The V gene's germline CDR1 is DFQATT and CDR2 SNEGSKA (reference sequence). Trimming stripped 5 bases from V and 4 bases from J, with 6 bases between. Written as DNA, the CDR3 is TGCAGTGCTTCCCGTTACAATGAGCAGTTCTTC. Its protein is CSASRYNEQFF.